The clone carrying this TCR beta chain has a handful of counts. The antigen is unknown. Looked up from germline, CDR1 is MDHEN and CDR2 is SYDVKM. This CDR3 contains 17 residues. The V gene end was trimmed by 2 bases and the J gene end by 9 bases; junction bases not matched to a gene: 14. This sample was taken from a study of T-cell memory formation after mild COVID-19. Points from the study as a whole: Second-wave clones with a day 37 peak had unconfirmed SARS-CoV-2 specificity. The finding that pre-infection memory included some responding clones suggested that cross-reactive memory joined. A second wave expanding day 15 to 37 was CD4+-biased; contracting clones were balanced.

Using constant-segment primers, 5'RACE produced TCR alpha and TCR beta cDNA libraries carrying sample barcodes and UMIs. TCRdb reanalysed the 5' RACE reads using MiXCR and keeps one entry per CDR3 protein. The table includes approximately 99,000 distinct CDR3 sequences, 15% to 20% detected once. Sequenced material: PBMCs or a T cell subset sorted from them (not recorded which). The V call is TRBV28, the J call TRBJ2-5, with 11 bases that match TRBD2. The TCR comes from a man younger than 35 who had mild COVID-19 (a few samples of this study predate the infection). Cell type and time point are not known. CDR3 sequence: CASSLLVAGGTSGAQYF. CDR3 bases: TGTGCCAGCAGTTTACTAGTAGCGGGGGGGACAAGTGGGGCCCAGTACTTC.